This T cell receptor (beta chain) was observed in a study of blood T cell repertoires in COVID-19. Method: immunoSEQ multiplex PCR; TCRdb's copy keeps in-frame clones and lacks some. The data hold roughly 280,000 clones, with roughly nine tenths observed a single time. The length of the CDR3 is 18 residues. The germline V gene has CDR1 LNHDA and CDR2 SQIVND (reference sequence). Losses at the gene ends were 3 bases for V and 5 bases for J; bases not matched to a gene: 10. Donors in Cohort 3 who had recovered were those with two negative PCRs, healthcare professional clearance, or resolution of their symptoms.

The sample taken for sequencing was PBMCs or T cells enriched from blood (not recorded which). The V call is TRBV19, the J call TRBJ2-2, with 12 positions matching TRBD2. The source of this sequence is a woman aged 18-29 years who had recovered from COVID-19. The CDR3 DNA reads TGTGCCAGTAGTATCGTTCTAGCGGGGGGGCCCGGGACCGGGGAGCTGTTTTTT. This sequence encodes CASSIVLAGGPGTGELFF. The full variable domain, in which reference TRBV19 and TRBJ2-2 provide the parts outside the CDR3, is DGGITQSPKYLFRKEGQNVTLSCEQNLNHDAMYWYRQDPGQGLRLIYYSQIVNDFQKGDIAEGYSVSREKKESFPLTVTSAQKNPTAFYLCASSIVLAGGPGTGELFFGEGSRLTVL.